These 30 T cell receptor beta chains were sequenced from one sample in a study of T cell responses to AZD1222 COVID-19 vaccine. Some clones are missing from TCRdb's copy, which holds only in-frame ones; the method was immunoSEQ multiplex PCR. The sample has under 200,000 clones; around 94% are singletons. The sequencing used peripheral blood, collected on day 0 of AZD1222 vaccination. The receptors were gathered from an adult in good health.

This clone was counted a single time. The chain recombines TRBV5-5 with TRBJ2-5; possibly TRBD2 for D (5 bases). The V gene's germline CDR1 is SGHKS and CDR2 YYEKEE (reference sequence). CDR3 length: 13 residues. The V and J ends lost 2 bases and 5 bases respectively, with 10 bases between them. The CDR3 nucleotides read TGTGCCAGCAGCTTTGCCCAGCGGGAGACCCAGTACTTC. Its protein product is CASSFAQRETQYF. Based on the CDR3 plus reference TRBV5-5 and TRBJ2-5, the full variable domain is DAGVTQSPTHLIKTRGQQVTLRCSPISGHKSVSWYQQVLGQGPQFIFQYYEKEERGRGNFPDRFSARQFPNYSSELNVNALLLGDSALYLCASSFAQRETQYFGPGTRLLVL.

The rearrangement joins TRBV6-5 to TRBJ1-1; possible D gene TRBD1, 5 bases. V lost 0 bases, J lost 6 bases, and 8 bases lay in between. Germline assignment: CDR1 MNHEY and CDR2 SVGAGI. This CDR3 is 13 amino acids long. Here the CDR3 reads CASSYSRGAEAFF. CDR3 DNA: TGTGCCAGCAGTTACTCGCGGGGGGCTGAAGCTTTCTTT.

Only one count was recorded for this clone. This chain connects TRBV3-1 (or the pseudogene TRBV3-2) to TRBJ1-6; D gene uncertain. The V gene's germline CDR1 is LGHDT and CDR2 YNNKEL (reference sequence). This CDR3 comprises 13 residues. Trimming removed 4 bases at V and 9 bases at J, with 10 bases between. CDR3 coding DNA: TGTGCCAGCAGCCCACGGACGGTTTCACCCCTCCACTTT. Its translation is CASSPRTVSPLHF.

The V and J genes are TRBV19 and TRBJ1-2; 12 nucleotides line up with TRBD1. This CDR3 comprises 17 residues. The germline gives CDR1 LNHDA, CDR2 SQIVND (reference sequence). The V and J ends lost 3 bases and 3 bases, in that order; junction bases with no gene match: 8. The CDR3 sequence is CASSIYGTGGFDYGYTF. CDR3 coding DNA: TGTGCCAGTAGTATTTACGGGACAGGGGGCTTTGACTATGGCTACACCTTC.

For the CDR3, the DNA is TGCGCCACCATGCCGGGACAGGGGTTCACCGGGGAGCTGTTTTTT. It is translated as CATMPGQGFTGELFF. The chain uses TRBV10-1 and TRBJ2-2, with 10 bases aligning to TRBD1. Unmatched junction bases numbered 9, after V lost 10 bases and J lost 4 bases. The CDR3 contains 15 residues. Germline V gene data show CDR1 as WNHNN and CDR2 as SYGVQD (reference sequence).

The rearrangement joins TRBV7-7 to TRBJ1-2, with D perhaps matching TRBD1 (5 bases). V was trimmed by 3 bases and J by 0 bases, leaving 11 bases between them. This CDR3 comprises 15 residues. Germline assignment: CDR1 SSHAT and CDR2 FNYEAQ (reference sequence). CDR3 residues: CASSFQGVANYGYTF. CDR3 coding DNA: TGTGCCAGCAGCTTCCAAGGGGTGGCTAACTATGGCTACACCTTC.

The gene calls are TRBV6-2 or TRBV6-3 and TRBJ1-1; weak D call: TRBD1 (5 bases). Trimming shortened V by 1 base and J by 1 base, and 10 bases separated the two germline ends. Germline values: CDR1 MNHEY, CDR2 SVGEGT. The CDR3 is 15 residues long. CDR3 coding DNA: TGTGCCAGCAGTTACTTCTCGACAGCGAACACTGAAGCTTTCTTT. As protein: CASSYFSTANTEAFF.

This clone came up once. The chain recombines TRBV7-2 with TRBJ1-2; D is undetermined. The CDR3 loop spans 14 amino acids. With 1 base removed from V and 4 bases from J, the gap between germline ends came to 10 bases. Germline CDR1 and CDR2: SGHTA and FQGNSA. CDR3 coding DNA: TGTGCCAGCAGCTTAGGTGCACTACTCTATGGCTACACCTTC. Amino acids: CASSLGALLYGYTF.

The chain employs TRBV11-3 and TRBJ2-7, with 7 bases that match TRBD2. Germline assignment: CDR1 SGHNT and CDR2 YENEEA. V shed 1 base, J shed 7 bases, and the junction held 10 bases outside the gene matches. The CDR3 runs to 15 residues. The CDR3 DNA follows: TGTGCCAGCAGCTTAGGGATTAGCGGGCGGGTGGAGCAGTACTTC. This encodes CASSLGISGRVEQYF. The variable domain in full, completed from reference TRBV11-3 and TRBJ2-7, reads EAGVVQSPRYKIIEKKQPVAFWCNPISGHNTLYWYLQNLGQGPELLIRYENEEAVDDSQLPKDRFSAERLKGVDSTLKIQPAELGDSAVYLCASSLGISGRVEQYFGPGTRLTVT.

The gene calls are TRBV5-1 and TRBJ1-3; TRBD1 agrees at 7 bases. The CDR3 length is 14 residues. V shed 4 bases and J 4 bases; nucleotides not matched to a gene: 5. CDR1 is SGHRS, CDR2 YFSETQ, per germline. Written as DNA, the CDR3 is TGCGCCAGCAGCCGGCAGGGGGTCGGAAACACCATATATTTT. Amino acids: CASSRQGVGNTIYF. Using reference TRBV5-1 and TRBJ1-3 for the parts outside the CDR3, the full variable domain is KAGVTQTPRYLIKTRGQQVTLSCSPISGHRSVSWYQQTPGQGLQFLFEYFSETQRNKGNFPGRFSGRQFSNSRSEMNVSTLELGDSALYLCASSRQGVGNTIYFGEGSWLTVV.

A note on this clone: Distinct nucleotide sequences in the sample also encode this CDR3. This chain joins TRBV3-1 (or the pseudogene TRBV3-2) and TRBJ2-7; tentatively, D is TRBD1 (5 bases). The length of the CDR3 is 15 residues. V was clipped by 1 base and J by 2 bases, with 12 bases between them. Per the germline V gene, CDR1 is LGHDT and CDR2 is YNNKEL (reference sequence). CDR3 nucleotides: TGTGCCAGCAGCCAAGGGGCTGGGGCCACCTACGAGCAGTACTTC. Translated, it gives CASSQGAGATYEQYF.

This chain links TRBV3-1 (or the pseudogene TRBV3-2) with TRBJ1-3; no clear D. Trimming removed 4 bases at V and 0 bases at J, with 13 bases between. Germline CDR1 reads LGHDT; CDR2 reads YNNKEL (reference sequence). CDR3 length: 16 amino acids. CDR3: CASSPISQSSGNTIYF. The DNA of the CDR3 is TGTGCCAGCAGCCCCATCTCCCAGAGCTCTGGAAACACCATATATTTT.

The chain has TRBV7-3 and TRBJ2-7, with D tentatively TRBD2 (5 bases). CDR3 length: 13 amino acids. The V end lost 2 bases, the J end lost 7 bases, and 12 bases lay between the germline ends. Germline V gene sequence: CDR1 SGHTA, CDR2 FQGTGA. CDR3 sequence reads: CASSLFRTGEQYF. The CDR3 nucleotides read TGTGCCAGCAGCTTATTCAGGACTGGAGAGCAGTACTTC.

The chain carries TRBV1 and TRBJ1-6. TRBV1 corresponds to a pseudogene. The length of the CDR3 is 16 residues. CDR3: CTSSPHQSSLNSPLHF. Written as DNA, the CDR3 is TGCACCAGCAGCCCACATCAGAGCAGCTTAAATTCACCCCTCCACTTT.

The V and J genes are TRBV30 and TRBJ1-4; unclear D gene. V was trimmed by 0 bases and J by 11 bases, leaving 19 bases between them. The CDR3 runs to 15 residues. Germline CDR1 reads GTSNPN; CDR2 reads SVGIG (reference sequence). In DNA, the CDR3 is TGTGCCTGGAGTGTACCACCCGCCAGAGAGGAGAAACTGTTTTTT. Translation gives CAWSVPPAREEKLFF.

This clone was seen more than once but under ten times. The V gene is TRBV29-1, the J gene TRBJ1-3; D call uncertain. The ends were cut back, 6 bases at V and 7 bases at J, with 16 bases in the middle. CDR3 length equals 13 residues. The germline V gene encodes CDR1 SQVTM and CDR2 ANQGSEA. CDR3 DNA sequence: TGCAGCGTGGTGCGTCGGACTTCGAACACCATATATTTT. Protein product: CSVVRRTSNTIYF.

This rearrangement joins TRBV5-1 to TRBJ2-3; possible D gene TRBD1, 6 bases. V shed 6 bases and J shed 1 base, with 6 bases lying between them. The CDR3 has 12 amino acids. CDR1 SGHRS and CDR2 YFSETQ come from the germline V gene. The CDR3 reads CASNRGTDTQYF. CDR3 DNA: TGCGCCAGCAACAGGGGCACAGATACGCAGTATTTT.

The chain carries TRBV12-3 or TRBV12-4 and TRBJ2-5, with no clear D. The length of the CDR3 is 13 residues. Trimming took off 6 bases at V and 1 base at J, with 9 bases between the two ends. The CDR3 DNA sequence: TGTGCCAGCAGCTGGGGTATCCAAGAGACCCAGTACTTC. It translates to CASSWGIQETQYF.

CDR3 sequence reads: CATSSEGEVTEAFF. CDR3 sequence (DNA): TGTGCCACCTCATCCGAAGGGGAGGTCACTGAAGCTTTCTTT. The gene calls are TRBV15 and TRBJ1-1, with a possible D match to TRBD1 (5 bases). The V end was cut by 8 bases, the J end by 4 bases, with 17 bases between. The CDR3 totals 14 residues. Germline assignment: CDR1 LNHNV and CDR2 YYDKDF (reference sequence).

The rearrangement links TRBV7-9 to TRBJ2-3, with 11 bases matching TRBD2. The CDR3 extends over 23 amino acids. In germline, CDR1 is SEHNR, CDR2 FQNEAQ (reference sequence). The J segment lost 1 base and the V segment lost 5 bases, leaving 26 bases of the junction unmatched. The CDR3 region is CASSNDSHPRGSGRASRTDTQYF. As DNA, the CDR3 is TGTGCCAGCAGCAACGACAGCCACCCGAGGGGTAGCGGGAGGGCCAGTCGCACAGATACGCAGTATTTT.

This clone came up a few times. V gene TRBV12-5 combines with J gene TRBJ1-1; maybe TRBD1 (5 bases). The CDR3 is 13 residues long. V was cut by 5 bases and J by 6 bases, with 13 bases left in between. The germline CDR1 and CDR2 sequences are LGHNT and FRNRAP. The CDR3 region is CASGARDRAEAFF. Written as DNA, the CDR3 is TGTGCTAGTGGTGCCCGAGACAGAGCTGAAGCTTTCTTT.

The chain links TRBV4-1 to TRBJ2-2; D gene uncertain. The CDR3 runs to 14 residues. Germline-derived CDR1 and CDR2 are MGHRA and YSYEKL. V dropped 4 bases and J dropped 0 bases, with 6 bases sitting between them. The CDR3 DNA sequence: TGCGCCAGCAGCCTAGTGGCGAACACCGGGGAGCTGTTTTTT. Residues: CASSLVANTGELFF.

The chain joins TRBV12-3 or TRBV12-4 to TRBJ1-5; D uncertain. CDR3 size: 13 residues. V lost 6 bases, J lost 6 bases, and 12 bases lay in between. The CDR3 region is CASSFDEIQPQHF. In nucleotides, the CDR3 is TGTGCCAGCAGCTTCGACGAGATTCAGCCCCAGCATTTT.

The gene calls are TRBV29-1 and TRBJ2-1; the D is unclear. The CDR3 is made up of 13 amino acids. Germline CDR1 and CDR2: SQVTM and ANQGSEA. V gave up 3 bases and J gave up 7 bases, with 13 bases separating them. CDR3 sequence (DNA): TGCAGCGTTGAGTCTAGGTGGGGAAATGAGCAGTTCTTC. Protein: CSVESRWGNEQFF.

The V and J genes are TRBV6-5 and TRBJ1-2; 8 bases match TRBD1. The ends lost 7 bases at V and 6 bases at J; junction bases unmatched: 7. The CDR3 is 13 residues long. CDR1 and CDR2 from the germline V gene are MNHEY and SVGAGI. Here the CDR3 reads CASTQDRGNGYTF. In DNA, the CDR3 is TGTGCCAGCACCCAAGACAGGGGCAATGGCTACACCTTC.

The chain uses TRBV3-1 (or the pseudogene TRBV3-2) and TRBJ1-1, with a weak D call TRBD1 (5 bases). The V end was cut by 4 bases, the J end by 5 bases, with 11 bases between. Germline-derived CDR1 and CDR2 are LGHDT and YNNKEL (reference sequence). This CDR3 comprises 13 residues. The DNA for the CDR3 is TGTGCCAGCAGCCCTTTGGGGGGAACTGAAGCTTTCTTT. Translating gives CASSPLGGTEAFF.

A single count supports this clone. The rearrangement uses TRBV29-1 and TRBJ1-3; 7 bases are a match to TRBD1. This CDR3 has 13 amino acids. Germline-derived CDR1 and CDR2 are SQVTM and ANQGSEA. The J segment lost 4 bases and the V segment lost 6 bases, leaving 6 bases of the junction unmatched. CDR3 sequence (DNA): TGCAGCGTCATCAGGGGGTACGGAAACACCATATATTTT. Its protein product is CSVIRGYGNTIYF.

The J gene is TRBJ2-7, the V gene TRBV5-1; maybe TRBD2 (7 bases). Trimming removed 4 bases at V and 3 bases at J, with 14 bases between. The CDR3 consists of 14 residues. The germline CDR1 and CDR2 sequences are SGHRS and YFSETQ. This CDR3 reads CASSLGAGVYEQYF. The CDR3 bases are TGCGCCAGCAGCCTGGGGGCGGGAGTCTACGAGCAGTACTTC.

The rearrangement uses TRBV6-5 and TRBJ2-7; 9 bases map to TRBD1. The CDR3 has 16 amino acids. The trim removed 4 bases at V and 3 bases at J, leaving 10 bases unmatched. The germline V gene has CDR1 MNHEY and CDR2 SVGAGI. In nucleotides, the CDR3 is TGTGCCAGCAGTTCCATGACCGGGACAGGGTTCTACGAGCAGTACTTC. Translating gives CASSSMTGTGFYEQYF.

This chain links TRBV10-3 with TRBJ1-2, with a tentative D call TRBD1 (6 bases). CDR3 length: 15 residues. V was clipped by 11 bases and J by 7 bases, with 26 bases between them. Germline loops: CDR1 ENHRY, CDR2 SYGVKD. CDR3 DNA sequence: TGTGCCCTCTCAGGGGAGGGGATGGAGCCGACTGGCTACACCTTC. Translation gives CALSGEGMEPTGYTF.